The next 2 T cell receptor beta chains were all read from a single sample in a study of tumour-infiltrating T cells in Burkitt lymphoma. Sequenced by immunoSEQ multiplex PCR; TCRdb stores in-frame clones only, minus some. This sample has tens of thousands of clones, with roughly 31% found just once. Sequencing was performed on tumor tissue. These receptors all stem from a human donor with Burkitt lymphoma.

The rearrangement uses TRBV5-4 and TRBJ2-3; a weak D match, TRBD2 (5 bases). This CDR3 spans 17 amino acids. Germline CDR1 and CDR2: SGHNT and YYREEE (reference sequence). The V end was cut by 0 bases, the J end by 1 base, with 15 bases between. The CDR3 DNA reads TGTGCCAGCAGCTTGGAAGCTGCGGGCGCGGGCACAGATACGCAGTATTTT. This codes for CASSLEAAGAGTDTQYF.

The chain couples TRBV6-1 to TRBJ2-3; 8 nucleotides agree with TRBD2. The CDR3 loop spans 14 amino acids. With 8 bases clipped from V and 4 bases from J, the junction kept 8 bases outside the gene matches. Germline values: CDR1 MNHNS, CDR2 SASEGT. This CDR3 reads CASGLAGSPDTQYF. The CDR3 bases are TGTGCCAGCGGGTTAGCGGGGTCCCCAGATACGCAGTATTTT.